This T cell receptor beta chain was profiled in a study of T-cell memory formation after mild COVID-19 (dated by TCRdb to about 2021). For the wider study: TCR sequence clusters from the two donors were found to be largely donor specific. The cohort was made up of two young adult volunteers, one female and one male, who were previously healthy. T-cell clones expanding and contracting after mild COVID-19 in a couple of donors were tracked by longitudinal TCRalpha and TCRbeta repertoire sequencing.

Ends trimmed: V by 10 bases, J by 6 bases; bases unmatched to a gene: 11. The CDR3 runs 13 amino acids, cysteine and phenylalanine included. The only DNA kept is the CDR3, 39 bases in frame from the first base. CDR1 MNHEY and CDR2 SVGAGI were looked up in the germline V gene. These reads were obtained on an Illumina NovaSeq 6000. cDNA libraries for TCRalpha and TCRbeta were prepared by 5'RACE using constant-segment primers, with sample barcodes and unique molecular identifiers added. Trizol reagent was used to extract RNA from every sample. Library amplification was performed in two PCR steps, and a second sample barcode and Illumina TruSeq adapters were introduced in the second step. The libraries were sequenced on an Illumina NovaSeq using 2 x 150 bp paired-end reads. Turning to the authors' computational methods: Reads were demultiplexed and collapsed into UMI-guided consensus sequences with migec v1.2.7. Using mixcr v2.1.11, UMI consensuses were aligned to TRA and TRB V and J templates and then assembled into clonotypes. A clonotype was counted as expanded or contracted only if both edgeR and NoisET called the change significant, with noise models trained on biological replicates. edgeR calls used a false discovery rate-adjusted p below 0.01 and a log2 fold-change threshold of 1. As an exploratory analysis of dynamics, max-normalized trajectories of the 1000 most abundant clonotypes were examined with PCA combined with hierarchical clustering. The CD4 or CD8 phenotype of responding clones was assigned using the separately sequenced CD4+ and CD8+ repertoires. TCRdb reprocessed the public reads (quality trimming at Q25 with fastp, clone calling with MiXCR) and kept in-frame beta chains. A single entry per CDR3 protein holds the most common genes and DNA from its merged rows. TCRdb, rather than the study authors, made the V and J calls. Counted in this sample were roughly 310,000 distinct CDR3 sequences; about a sixth of them appeared once. The top ten constitute 22% of the sample.

Regarding this clonotype: Its specific antigen is unknown. Base quality data are lacking; no much larger clone is found one base away.

Ficoll-Paque density gradient centrifugation was the method used to isolate PBMCs. On the study overall, not on this receptor specifically: From day 15 to 85, contracting clones showed balanced CD4/CD8 phenotypes, whereas a second wave of clones that expanded from day 15 to 37 leaned towards CD4+. Contracting CD4+ clones were located mainly in the CM and EM memory subsets, whereas CD8+ clones were found to be enriched in EMRA. The study covered only a couple of mild cases, and larger cohorts including severe cases with pre-infection samples were considered necessary. Some responding clones were detected in pre-infection memory, suggesting pre-existing cross-reactive memory T cells joined the SARS-CoV-2 response. SARS-CoV-2 specificity of the second-wave clones peaking on day 37 was not confirmed.

The chain joins TRBV6-5 to TRBJ2-7, with 8 bases aligning to TRBD2. Sequencing used PBMCs or a T cell subset sorted from them (not recorded which). This TCR derives from a man in his late teens or twenties who had mild COVID-19 (a few samples of this study predate the infection). The sample titles of this study are shuffled in the database, so cell type and time point are left out; the donor was told from shared clones. This receptor has the CDR3 CATRREGEREQYF. The DNA sequence is as follows: TGTGCCACCCGTCGGGAGGGGGAGCGCGAGCAGTACTTC.